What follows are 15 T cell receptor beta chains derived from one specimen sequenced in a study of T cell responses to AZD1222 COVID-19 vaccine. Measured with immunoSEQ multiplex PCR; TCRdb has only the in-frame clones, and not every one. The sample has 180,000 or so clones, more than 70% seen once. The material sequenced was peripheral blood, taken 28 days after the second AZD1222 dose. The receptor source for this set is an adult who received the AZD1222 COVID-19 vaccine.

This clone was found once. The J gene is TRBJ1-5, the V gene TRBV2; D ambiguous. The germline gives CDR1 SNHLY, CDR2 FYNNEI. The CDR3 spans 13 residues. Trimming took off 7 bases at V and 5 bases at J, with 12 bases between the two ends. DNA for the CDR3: TGTGCCAGCATGGGAGGGATAGATCAGCCCCAGCATTTT. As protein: CASMGGIDQPQHF.

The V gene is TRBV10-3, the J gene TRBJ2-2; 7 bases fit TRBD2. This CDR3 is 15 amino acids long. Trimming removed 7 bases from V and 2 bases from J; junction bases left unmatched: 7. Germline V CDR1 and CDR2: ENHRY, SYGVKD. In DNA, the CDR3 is TGTGCCATCACGAGGGGACTAACAAACACCGGGGAGCTGTTTTTT. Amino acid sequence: CAITRGLTNTGELFF.

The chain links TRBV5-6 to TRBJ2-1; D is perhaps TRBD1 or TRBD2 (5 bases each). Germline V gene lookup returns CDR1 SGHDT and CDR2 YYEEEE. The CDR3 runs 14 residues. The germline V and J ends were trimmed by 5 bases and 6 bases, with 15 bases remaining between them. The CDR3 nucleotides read TGTGCCAGCAGGGACTGGGGCGGTACCAATGAGCAGTTCTTC. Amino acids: CASRDWGGTNEQFF.

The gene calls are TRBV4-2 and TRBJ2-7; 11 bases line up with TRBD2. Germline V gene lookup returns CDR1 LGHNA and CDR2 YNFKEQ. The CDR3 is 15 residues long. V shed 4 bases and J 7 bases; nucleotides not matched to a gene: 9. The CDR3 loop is CASSLDGTSGREQYF. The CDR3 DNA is TGTGCCAGCAGCCTTGACGGGACTAGCGGTAGAGAGCAGTACTTC.

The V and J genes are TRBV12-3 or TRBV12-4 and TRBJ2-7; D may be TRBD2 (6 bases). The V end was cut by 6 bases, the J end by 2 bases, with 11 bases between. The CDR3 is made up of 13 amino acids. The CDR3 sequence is CASSRDLTYEQYF. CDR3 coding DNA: TGTGCCAGCAGCCGGGACTTGACCTACGAGCAGTACTTC.

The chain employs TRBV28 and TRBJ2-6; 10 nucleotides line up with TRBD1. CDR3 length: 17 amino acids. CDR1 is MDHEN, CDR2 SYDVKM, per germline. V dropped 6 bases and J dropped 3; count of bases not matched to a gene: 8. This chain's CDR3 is CASSPDRGRSGANVLTF. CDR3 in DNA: TGTGCCAGCAGCCCTGACAGGGGGCGAAGTGGGGCCAACGTCCTGACTTTC.

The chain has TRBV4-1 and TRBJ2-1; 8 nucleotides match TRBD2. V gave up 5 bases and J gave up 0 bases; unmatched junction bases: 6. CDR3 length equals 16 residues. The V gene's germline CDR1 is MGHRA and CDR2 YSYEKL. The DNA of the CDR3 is TGCGCCAGCAGCATACGACTAGCGAACTCCTACAATGAGCAGTTCTTC. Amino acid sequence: CASSIRLANSYNEQFF.

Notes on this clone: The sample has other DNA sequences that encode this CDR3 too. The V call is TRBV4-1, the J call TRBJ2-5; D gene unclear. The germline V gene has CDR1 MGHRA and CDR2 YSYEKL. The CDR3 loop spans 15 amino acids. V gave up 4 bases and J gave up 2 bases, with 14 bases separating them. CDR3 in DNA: TGCGCCAGCAGCCCGATACCGGGCCAACAAGAGACCCAGTACTTC. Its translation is CASSPIPGQQETQYF.

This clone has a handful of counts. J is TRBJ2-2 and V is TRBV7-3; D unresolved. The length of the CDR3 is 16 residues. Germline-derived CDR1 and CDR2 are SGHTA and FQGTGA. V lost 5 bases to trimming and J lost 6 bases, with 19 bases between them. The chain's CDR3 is CASSPNAPTVPGELFF. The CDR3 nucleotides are TGTGCCAGCAGCCCGAACGCCCCGACGGTACCCGGGGAGCTGTTTTTT.

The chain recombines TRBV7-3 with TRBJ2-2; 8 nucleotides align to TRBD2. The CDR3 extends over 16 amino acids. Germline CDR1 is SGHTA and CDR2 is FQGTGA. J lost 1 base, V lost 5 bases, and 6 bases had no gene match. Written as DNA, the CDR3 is TGTGCCAGCAGCCCCTCCGGGACTAGGAACACCGGGGAGCTGTTTTTT. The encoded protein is CASSPSGTRNTGELFF.

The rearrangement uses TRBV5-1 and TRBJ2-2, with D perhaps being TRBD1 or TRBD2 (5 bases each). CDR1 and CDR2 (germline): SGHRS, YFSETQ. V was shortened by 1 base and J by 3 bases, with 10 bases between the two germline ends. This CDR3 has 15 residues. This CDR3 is CASSLQGSDTGELFF. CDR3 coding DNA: TGCGCCAGCAGCTTGCAGGGTAGCGACACCGGGGAGCTGTTTTTT.

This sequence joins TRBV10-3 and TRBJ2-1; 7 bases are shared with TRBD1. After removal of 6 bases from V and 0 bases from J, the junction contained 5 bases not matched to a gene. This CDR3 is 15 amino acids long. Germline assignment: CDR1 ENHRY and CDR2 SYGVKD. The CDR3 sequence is CAISQTGPSYNEQFF. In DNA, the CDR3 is TGTGCCATCAGCCAGACAGGGCCCTCCTACAATGAGCAGTTCTTC.

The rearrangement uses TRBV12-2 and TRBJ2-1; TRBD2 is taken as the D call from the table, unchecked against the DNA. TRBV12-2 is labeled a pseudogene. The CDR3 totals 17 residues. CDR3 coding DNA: TGTGCAAGTCGCTTAGCCGTACTAGCGGGATGGCCCAATGAGCAGTTCTTC. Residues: CASRLAVLAGWPNEQFF.

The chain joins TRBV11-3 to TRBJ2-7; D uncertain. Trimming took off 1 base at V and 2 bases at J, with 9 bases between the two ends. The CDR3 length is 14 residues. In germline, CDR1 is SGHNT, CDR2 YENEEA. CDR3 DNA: TGTGCCAGCAGCTTAGCCGGCAGCCCCTACGAGCAGTACTTC. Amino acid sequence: CASSLAGSPYEQYF.

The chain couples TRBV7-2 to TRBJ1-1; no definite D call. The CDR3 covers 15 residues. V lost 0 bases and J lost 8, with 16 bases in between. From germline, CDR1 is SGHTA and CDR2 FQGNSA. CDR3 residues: CASSLAGGQLSEAFF. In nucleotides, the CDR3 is TGTGCCAGCAGCTTAGCGGGTGGGCAGCTTAGCGAAGCTTTCTTT.